The 22 T cell receptor beta chains reported below all come from one sample, sequenced in a study of T cell responses to AZD1222 COVID-19 vaccine. Some clones are missing from TCRdb's copy, which holds only in-frame ones; the method was immunoSEQ multiplex PCR. The sample carries about 120,000 clones, approximately 88% recorded once. The material was peripheral blood, obtained on day 0 of AZD1222 vaccination. These TCRs come from an adult in good health.

The V gene is TRBV27, the J gene TRBJ1-1; a possible D gene is TRBD1 (5 bases). The germline V gene has CDR1 MNHEY and CDR2 SMNVEV (reference sequence). This CDR3 region has 13 residues. The V and J ends lost 5 bases and 4 bases respectively, with 11 bases between them. The CDR3, as DNA: TGTGCCAGCAGTCAAAGGGGTGGCACTGAAGCTTTCTTT. Its translation: CASSQRGGTEAFF.

The chain joins TRBV5-1 to TRBJ1-2, with a possible D match to TRBD1 (6 bases). Germline CDR1 and CDR2: SGHRS and YFSETQ. Trimming removed 0 bases at V and 6 bases at J, with 9 bases between. The CDR3 covers 13 residues. CDR3 sequence (DNA): TGCGCCAGCAGCTTGGCCGGACAGAATGGCTACACCTTC. Translating it yields CASSLAGQNGYTF.

This chain links TRBV29-1 with TRBJ1-2, with 7 bases lining up with TRBD1. The CDR3 spans 14 residues. Germline CDR1 SQVTM, CDR2 ANQGSEA. Losses at the gene ends were 6 bases for V and 3 bases for J; bases not matched to a gene: 10. CDR3: CSVSDRAQDYGYTF. DNA for the CDR3: TGCAGCGTCTCTGACAGGGCGCAAGACTATGGCTACACCTTC.

The V and J genes are TRBV20-1 and TRBJ2-7, with TRBD1 matching over 9 bases. The V gene's germline CDR1 is DFQATT and CDR2 SNEGSKA (reference sequence). The V gene end was trimmed by 3 bases and the J gene end by 3 bases; junction bases not matched to a gene: 9. This CDR3 region has 15 residues. CDR3 bases: TGCAGTGCTAGTAAAGGGGCGGGACAGGGCTACGAGCAGTACTTC. This translates into CSASKGAGQGYEQYF.

This clone has just a few counts. The chain joins TRBV11-3 to TRBJ2-5, with 7 bases matching TRBD2. The V and J ends lost 1 base and 5 bases, in that order; junction bases with no gene match: 7. This CDR3 has 15 amino acids. Germline V CDR1 and CDR2: SGHNT, YENEEA. CDR3 bases: TGTGCCAGCAGCTTAGTGGGGCTGCGGGAGGAGACCCAGTACTTC. It translates to CASSLVGLREETQYF.

V and J are TRBV7-9 and TRBJ2-7, with D possibly matching TRBD1 (5 bases). Germline CDR1 and CDR2: SEHNR and FQNEAQ (reference sequence). The CDR3 loop spans 14 amino acids. V lost 5 bases and J 3 bases, leaving 14 bases between the germline ends. CDR3 sequence: CASSPVSRDYEQYF. The CDR3, as DNA: TGTGCCAGCAGCCCCGTTAGCAGGGACTACGAGCAGTACTTC.

This chain joins TRBV7-9 and TRBJ2-7, with D possibly matching TRBD2 (7 bases). Germline lookup yields CDR1 SEHNR and CDR2 FQNEAQ (reference sequence). V lost 5 bases and J 0 bases, leaving 20 bases between the germline ends. The CDR3 has 17 amino acids. The CDR3 sequence: CASSPRLGGPHSYEQYF. The DNA of the CDR3 is TGTGCCAGCAGCCCCCGCCTCGGGGGGCCTCACTCCTACGAGCAGTACTTC.

This clone was detected only a few times. The V call is TRBV27, the J call TRBJ1-1; D might be TRBD1 (5 bases). Looked up from germline, CDR1 is MNHEY and CDR2 is SMNVEV (reference sequence). The CDR3 sequence is 14 residues long. Between the trimmed V and J ends, which lost 7 bases and 0 bases, there was a span of 12 bases. The CDR3 reads CASKRRGMNTEAFF. DNA for the CDR3: TGTGCCAGCAAGCGGCGGGGCATGAACACTGAAGCTTTCTTT.

The table lists this clone with a count of one. The chain carries TRBV7-6 and TRBJ2-2; 11 positions agree with TRBD2. The CDR3 has 16 residues. CDR1 is SGHVS, CDR2 FNYEAQ, per germline. V shed 5 bases and J 5 bases; nucleotides not matched to a gene: 7. The CDR3 coding sequence is TGTGCCAGCAGCCGAACTAGCGGGGGATTTACCGGGGAGCTGTTTTTT. Its translation: CASSRTSGGFTGELFF.

The CDR3 DNA reads TGTGCCAGCAGTTTGGACGGTCCTGGGGCTAACTATGGCTACACCTTC. Translated: CASSLDGPGANYGYTF. This sequence joins TRBV6-2 or TRBV6-3 and TRBJ1-2; D is undetermined. With 4 bases removed from V and 0 bases from J, the gap between germline ends came to 15 bases. CDR1 MNHEY and CDR2 SVGEGT come from the germline V gene. CDR3 length: 16 amino acids.

V is TRBV4-1 and J is TRBJ2-1; 9 bases align to TRBD1. V was pared by 4 bases and J by 1 base, with 5 bases of the junction left unmatched. The germline V gene has CDR1 MGHRA and CDR2 YSYEKL. This CDR3 is 16 amino acids long. CDR3: CASSRQGQGSYNEQFF. As DNA, the CDR3 is TGCGCCAGCAGCCGCCAGGGACAGGGTTCCTACAATGAGCAGTTCTTC.

V is TRBV7-6 and J is TRBJ2-1, with TRBD2 identical over 13 bases. Germline CDR1 SGHVS, CDR2 FNYEAQ. V lost 1 base, J lost 2 bases, and 8 bases stayed unmatched. The CDR3 sequence is 19 residues long. The DNA for the CDR3 is TGTGCCAGCAGCTTAGGGACGGGACTAGCGGGGAAACCCTACAATGAGCAGTTCTTC. This gives the protein CASSLGTGLAGKPYNEQFF. The variable domain in full, with the rest retrieved from reference TRBV7-6 and TRBJ2-1, is GAGVSQSPRYKVTKRGQDVALRCDPISGHVSLYWYRQALGQGPEFLTYFNYEAQQDKSGLPNDRFSAERPEGSISTLTIQRTEQRDSAMYRCASSLGTGLAGKPYNEQFFGPGTRLTVL.

This clone was observed a few times. The chain couples TRBV3-1 (or the pseudogene TRBV3-2) to TRBJ1-1; D might be TRBD1 (6 bases). V was cut by 4 bases and J by 0 bases, with 9 bases left in between. This CDR3 region has 14 residues. Germline assignment: CDR1 LGHDT and CDR2 YNNKEL (reference sequence). CDR3 region: CASSLQGLNTEAFF. CDR3 DNA sequence: TGTGCCAGCAGCCTTCAGGGGCTGAACACTGAAGCTTTCTTT.

The chain employs TRBV5-1 and TRBJ1-1, with TRBD1 identical over 7 bases. V gave up 5 bases and J gave up 5 bases; unmatched junction bases: 12. Germline CDR1 SGHRS, CDR2 YFSETQ. The CDR3 runs 15 residues. DNA of the CDR3: TGCGCCAGCAGTAGTACTTCAGGGGGGGTAACTGAAGCTTTCTTT. Translation: CASSSTSGGVTEAFF.

J is TRBJ2-3 and V is TRBV25-1, with 14 bases identical to TRBD2. V shed 10 bases and J 5 bases; nucleotides not matched to a gene: 8. Looked up from germline, CDR1 is MGHDK and CDR2 is SYGVNS. The CDR3 totals 15 residues. In nucleotides, the CDR3 is TGTGCCACCGCGACTAGCGGGGGGGCTGGAGATACGCAGTATTTT. Amino acids: CATATSGGAGDTQYF.

The V gene is TRBV11-2, the J gene TRBJ2-5; D unclear. The germline CDR1 and CDR2 sequences are SGHAT and FQNNGV. The CDR3 has 13 amino acids. Trimming cost V 1 base and J 3 bases, with 6 bases left between them. The CDR3 spells CASSLGLKETQYF. In nucleotides, the CDR3 is TGTGCCAGCAGCTTAGGCCTCAAAGAGACCCAGTACTTC.

The rearrangement joins TRBV19 to TRBJ1-6; 7 bases are a match to TRBD1. CDR1 and CDR2 (germline): LNHDA, SQIVND (reference sequence). The V segment lost 5 bases and the J segment 8 bases; nucleotides outside the gene matches: 9. The CDR3 contains 15 residues. The CDR3 sequence: CASSSTGTEDSPLHF. In DNA, the CDR3 is TGTGCCAGTAGTTCGACCGGGACAGAGGATTCACCCCTCCACTTT.

The gene calls are TRBV12-3 or TRBV12-4 and TRBJ1-1, with 8 nucleotides matching TRBD1. V gave up 3 bases and J gave up 9 bases; unmatched junction bases: 6. CDR3 length: 13 amino acids. The CDR3 DNA reads TGTGCCAGCAGTTTTCAGGGGGCAGACCAAGCTTTCTTT. Translation: CASSFQGADQAFF.

V is TRBV7-9 and J is TRBJ1-3; 8 positions agree with TRBD1. Trimming cost V 5 bases and J 4 bases; bases outside gene matches: 13. Germline V gene data show CDR1 as SEHNR and CDR2 as FQNEAQ (reference sequence). CDR3 length equals 17 residues. CDR3 in DNA: TGTGCCAGCAGCAATACCCCGGGACAGGTCTACGGAAACACCATATATTTT. This codes for CASSNTPGQVYGNTIYF.

Concerning this clone: Additional DNA sequences in this sample encode the identical CDR3. The V call is TRBV5-5, the J call TRBJ1-6; no clear D gene. The germline CDR1 and CDR2 sequences are SGHKS and YYEKEE (reference sequence). This CDR3 has 15 amino acids. Between the trimmed V and J ends, which lost 0 bases and 4 bases, there was a span of 8 bases. CDR3 DNA sequence: TGTGCCAGCAGCTTGGCCGGGCGTTATAATTCACCCCTCCACTTT. The encoded protein is CASSLAGRYNSPLHF.

This chain links TRBV20-1 with TRBJ1-1; D uncertain. Germline CDR1 DFQATT, CDR2 SNEGSKA (reference sequence). This CDR3 is 10 amino acids long. Trimming left V 6 bases short and J 3 bases short, with 5 bases between. The CDR3 is CSAWDTEAFF. The DNA for the CDR3 is TGCAGTGCCTGGGACACTGAAGCTTTCTTT.

The chain joins TRBV6-5 to TRBJ1-2; D perhaps matches TRBD1 (6 bases). Germline assignment: CDR1 MNHEY and CDR2 SVGAGI. CDR3 size: 14 residues. V lost 1 base to trimming and J lost 6 bases, with 12 bases between them. CDR3 sequence: CASSYFSGDDGYTF. Written as DNA, the CDR3 is TGTGCCAGCAGTTACTTTTCAGGGGATGATGGCTACACCTTC.